This T cell receptor beta chain was found in a study of blood T cell repertoires in COVID-19. As processed by the authors: Nucleated cell counts were estimated from reference gene primer amplification. This table comes from immunoSEQ multiplex PCR, and its TCRdb copy is limited to in-frame clones, with some not included. The DNA was the basis for D and trimming; V, J and clone size are from that table. The table lists approximately 150,000 clones, approximately 88% of them singletons. This clone was found once. This CDR3 is 16 amino acids long. Germline V lookup: CDR1 LGHNT, CDR2 FRNRAP. V lost 7 bases, J lost 8 bases, and 18 bases stayed unmatched.

Sequences were obtained from peripheral blood. The chain links TRBV12-5 to TRBJ2-5, with 8 bases matching TRBD1. The TCR comes from a man between 65 and 85 years old with acute or convalescent COVID-19. This chain's CDR3 is CASASWWGQAAGTQYF. The CDR3 bases are TGTGCTAGTGCCTCATGGTGGGGACAGGCAGCGGGTACCCAGTACTTC.